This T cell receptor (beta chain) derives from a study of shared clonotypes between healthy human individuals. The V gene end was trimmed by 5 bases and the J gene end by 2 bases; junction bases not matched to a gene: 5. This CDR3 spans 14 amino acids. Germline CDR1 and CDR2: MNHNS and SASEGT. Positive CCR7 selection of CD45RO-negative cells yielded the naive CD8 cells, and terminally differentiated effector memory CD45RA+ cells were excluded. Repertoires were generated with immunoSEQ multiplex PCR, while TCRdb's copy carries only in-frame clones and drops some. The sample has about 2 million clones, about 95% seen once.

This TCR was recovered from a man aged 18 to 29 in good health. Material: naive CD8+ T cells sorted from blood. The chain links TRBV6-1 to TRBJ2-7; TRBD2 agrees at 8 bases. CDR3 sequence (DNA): TGTGCCAGCAGTTCGACTAGCGTGCCCTACGAGCAGTACTTC. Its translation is CASSSTSVPYEQYF.